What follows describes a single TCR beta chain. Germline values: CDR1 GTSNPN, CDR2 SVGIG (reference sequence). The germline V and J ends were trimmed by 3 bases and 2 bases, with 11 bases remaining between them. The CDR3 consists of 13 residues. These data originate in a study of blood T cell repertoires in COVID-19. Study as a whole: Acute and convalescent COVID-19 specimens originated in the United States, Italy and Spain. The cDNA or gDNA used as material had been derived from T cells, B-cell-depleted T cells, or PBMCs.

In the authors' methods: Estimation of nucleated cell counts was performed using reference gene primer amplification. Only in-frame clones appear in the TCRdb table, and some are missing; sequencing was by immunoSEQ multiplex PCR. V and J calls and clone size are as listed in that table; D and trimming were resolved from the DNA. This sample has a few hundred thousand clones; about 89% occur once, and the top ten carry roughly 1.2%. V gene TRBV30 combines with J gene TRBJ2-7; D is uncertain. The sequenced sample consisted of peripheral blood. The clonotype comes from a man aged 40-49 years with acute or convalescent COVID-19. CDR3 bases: TGTGCCTGGAGCGCCCCGAGCCCCTACGAGCAGTACTTC. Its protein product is CAWSAPSPYEQYF.